This entry describes one T cell receptor beta chain. The antigen remains unidentified. This CDR3 spans 12 amino acids. From germline, CDR1 is GTSNPN and CDR2 SVGIG (reference sequence). With 0 bases removed from V and 8 bases from J, the gap between germline ends came to 8 bases. The primer mix had 60 Vbeta and 13 Jbeta primers. Sequencing used immunoSEQ multiplex PCR; TCRdb keeps in-frame clones, though not all of them. Of roughly 220,000 clones listed, more than 65% are singletons. The entry originates in a study of cytomegalovirus exposure and HLA in healthy donors. General study findings and limits: Most of the TCR beta V segments (in an earlier analysis) were productive either about 90% or about 30% of the time.

The chain couples TRBV30 to TRBJ1-5; D ambiguous. The clonotype was recovered from a woman in her 30s in good health and CMV-seronegative. Material for sequencing was PBMCs. The CDR3 nucleotides are TGTGCCTGGAGTGTCGGGCGGGAGCCCCAGCATTTT. Translated: CAWSVGREPQHF.